These T cell receptor beta chains were read from a single sample in a study of a mutant IDH1 vaccine in newly diagnosed glioma. The antigens for these receptors are not known. Repertoires were generated with immunoSEQ multiplex PCR, while TCRdb's copy carries only in-frame clones and drops some. The table shows under 35,000 clones, with around 90% occurring only once. The sample was PBMCs, taken from a glioma patient whose treatment included an IDH1 peptide vaccine. These receptors were collected from a man between 18 and 35 years old with glioma. CDR3s include the opening cysteine and the closing phenylalanine or tryptophan. Fields, in order: V gene, clone size, J gene, D gene, CDR3 protein, CDR3 DNA. D genes are given only for firm matches. Where a row states a size, it is once, few, many or the class of an expanded clone; other rows omit it.

TRBV6-5	-	TRBJ1-2	TRBD1	CASSFLTGANYGYTF	TGTGCCAGCAGTTTCCTGACAGGGGCCAACTATGGCTACACCTTC
TRBV5-8	-	TRBJ2-1	-	CASTLLLGVGNEQFF	TGTGCCAGCACCCTTCTACTAGGGGTGGGGAATGAGCAGTTCTTC
TRBV30	-	TRBJ2-3	-	CAWSDGGGRDTQYF	TGTGCCTGGAGTGACGGGGGCGGTAGGGATACGCAGTATTTT
TRBV6-6	-	TRBJ2-1	-	CASDRESDNEQFF	TGTGCCAGCGATCGGGAGAGCGACAATGAGCAGTTCTTC
TRBV23-1	-	TRBJ1-5	-	CASSPPGGAGNQPQHF	TGCGCCAGCAGCCCTCCGGGGGGGGCAGGCAATCAGCCCCAGCATTTT
TRBV5-1	once	TRBJ2-3	TRBD1	CASSLANRGPEDTQYF	TGCGCCAGCAGCTTGGCCAATAGGGGGCCGGAAGATACGCAGTATTTT
TRBV5-6	-	TRBJ2-5	-	CASSAEGLQAIAQYF	TGTGCCAGCAGCGCTGAAGGACTCCAGGCGATCGCCCAGTACTTC
TRBV7-8	-	TRBJ2-7	TRBD1	CASSLTGQGGYEQYF	TGTGCCAGCAGCTTGACGGGACAGGGGGGGTACGAGCAGTACTTC
TRBV7-2	-	TRBJ2-6	-	CASSFNLGNSGANVLTF	TGTGCCAGCAGCTTTAACTTGGGAAACTCTGGGGCCAACGTCCTGACTTTC
TRBV6-1	few	TRBJ1-2	-	CASSNEARPLYGYTF	TGTGCCAGCAGTAACGAAGCGAGGCCCCTCTATGGCTACACCTTC
TRBV14	-	TRBJ2-1	-	CASSATGGSYNEQFF	TGTGCCAGCAGCGCAACCGGGGGCTCCTACAATGAGCAGTTCTTC
TRBV9	-	TRBJ1-1	-	CASSPGGLLNTEAFF	TGTGCCAGCAGCCCGGGAGGGCTTCTCAACACTGAAGCTTTCTTT
TRBV10-3	-	TRBJ1-3	-	CATGGGSTIYF	TGTGCCACTGGGGGCGGGAGCACCATATATTTT
TRBV28	-	TRBJ2-5	TRBD2	CASSLSAGGPRSYF	TGTGCCAGCAGTTTATCAGCGGGAGGGCCTAGGTCGTACTTC
TRBV5-4	-	TRBJ1-1	TRBD1	CASSLAGRQGEAEAFF	TGTGCCAGCAGCTTGGCCGGAAGGCAGGGGGAGGCTGAAGCTTTCTTT
TRBV7-2	-	TRBJ1-6	TRBD1	CASSGGQRVPLHF	TGTGCCAGCAGCGGGGGACAGCGAGTGCCCCTCCACTTT
TRBV5-1	-	TRBJ2-5	-	CASRGQETQYF	TGCGCCAGCAGGGGGCAAGAGACCCAGTACTTC
TRBV7-2	-	TRBJ2-3	-	CASGAKAYADTQYF	TGTGCCAGCGGGGCAAAAGCCTATGCAGATACGCAGTATTTT
TRBV30	-	TRBJ2-7	-	CAWSDSNEQYF	TGTGCCTGGTCGGACAGTAACGAGCAGTACTTC
TRBV5-5	once	TRBJ2-4	-	CASSKVQGNIQYF	TGTGCCAGCAGCAAGGTACAGGGAAACATTCAGTACTTC